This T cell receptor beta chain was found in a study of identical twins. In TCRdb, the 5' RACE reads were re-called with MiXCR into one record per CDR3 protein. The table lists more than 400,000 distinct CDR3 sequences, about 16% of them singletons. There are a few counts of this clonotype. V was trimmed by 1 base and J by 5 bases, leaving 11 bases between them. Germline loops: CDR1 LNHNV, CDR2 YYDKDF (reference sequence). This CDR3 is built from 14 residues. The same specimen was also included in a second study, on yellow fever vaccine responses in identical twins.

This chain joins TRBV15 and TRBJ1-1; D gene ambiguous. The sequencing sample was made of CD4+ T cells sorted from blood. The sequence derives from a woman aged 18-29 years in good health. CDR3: CATSRVSGVTEAFF. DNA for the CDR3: TGTGCCACCAGCAGAGTATCTGGGGTTACTGAAGCTTTCTTT.